This TCR beta chain is drawn from a study of cytomegalovirus exposure and HLA in healthy donors. The V gene end was trimmed by 3 bases and the J gene end by 5 bases; junction bases not matched to a gene: 3. There are 14 residues in the CDR3. CDR1 is GTSNPN, CDR2 SVGIG, per germline (reference sequence). The PCR had 60 Vbeta and 13 Jbeta primers. Measured with immunoSEQ multiplex PCR; TCRdb has only the in-frame clones, and not every one. The data hold about 160,000 clones, with 80% to 85% observed a single time. V is TRBV30 and J is TRBJ2-1, with 11 bases fitting TRBD2. The TCR comes from a man aged 45-65 years in good health and CMV-seropositive. Sequencing input: PBMCs. CDR3 region: CAWRLAGANNEQFF. The CDR3, as DNA: TGTGCCTGGAGACTAGCGGGGGCAAACAATGAGCAGTTCTTC.